Listed below are T cell receptor beta chains from one sample, sequenced in a study of immune characterization of retroperitoneal liposarcoma. From the PCR reads, TCRdb called clonotypes with MiXCR, one entry per CDR3 protein. The profile covers around 20,000 distinct CDR3 sequences, with approximately 35% appearing a single time and 6% to 7.5% taken by the ten largest. The specimen was blood. These receptors originate from a male donor with retroperitoneal liposarcoma. The CDR3 runs from the conserved cysteine through the conserved F or W. The D gene is left open where the match is weak. Size tells how often a clone was seen (once, few, many) or the class of an expanded clone, and some rows leave it out.

TRBV12-3/TRBV12-4	TRBD1	TRBJ1-1	-	CASRPGQENTEAFF	TGTGCCAGCAGACCGGGACAGGAGAACACTGAAGCTTTCTTT
TRBV5-5	-	TRBJ1-2	-	CASSRNTGTSVGYTF	TGTGCCAGCAGCAGAAATACAGGTACCAGTGTTGGCTACACCTTC
TRBV6-6	-	TRBJ2-1	-	CASGYEQFF	TGTGCCAGCGGCTACGAGCAGTTCTTC
TRBV10-3	TRBD2	TRBJ2-1	few	CAISESKGGGAGNEQFF	TGTGCCATCAGTGAGTCGAAGGGCGGGGGGGCCGGGAATGAGCAGTTCTTC
TRBV29-1	-	TRBJ1-2	-	CSAAVDRSRGYTF	TGCAGCGCTGCCGTCGACAGGTCTCGTGGCTACACCTTC
TRBV6-1	TRBD2	TRBJ2-1	medium-sized	CASSERLAGAYEQFF	TGTGCCAGCAGTGAACGACTAGCGGGAGCGTACGAGCAGTTCTTC
TRBV24-1	-	TRBJ2-2	few	CATSDPHRAGELFF	TGTGCCACCAGTGATCCTCACAGAGCCGGGGAGCTGTTTTTT
TRBV6-1	TRBD2	TRBJ2-7	many	CASSRLAGGPDEQYF	TGTGCCAGCAGCCGACTAGCGGGGGGGCCTGATGAGCAGTACTTC
TRBV6-1	-	TRBJ2-6	many	CASSDGGTGANVLTF	TGTGCCAGCAGTGATGGGGGAACTGGGGCCAACGTCCTGACTTTC
TRBV7-2	-	TRBJ2-5	medium-sized	CASSGELGVGETQYF	TGTGCCAGCAGCGGCGAGCTGGGTGTGGGAGAGACCCAGTACTTC
TRBV6-6	-	TRBJ2-5	many	CASSYSSRQETQYF	TGTGCCAGCAGTTACTCGAGTCGTCAAGAGACCCAGTACTTC
TRBV6-1	TRBD1	TRBJ2-3	many	CASSHISGTGVTDTQYF	TGTGCCAGCAGTCACATTTCCGGGACAGGGGTGACAGATACGCAGTATTTT
TRBV6-6	TRBD2	TRBJ2-1	few	CASKGLAGGFEQFF	TGTGCCAGCAAGGGTTTAGCGGGAGGGTTTGAGCAGTTCTTC
TRBV6-1	-	TRBJ1-5	-	CASSEEGFYSNQPQHF	TGTGCCAGCAGTGAAGAAGGGTTTTATAGCAATCAGCCCCAGCATTTT
TRBV6-5	-	TRBJ2-6	-	CASSRTVPSGANVLTF	TGTGCCAGCAGTCGGACTGTTCCCTCTGGGGCCAACGTCCTGACTTTC
TRBV6-1	-	TRBJ2-5	-	CASRPSGDGETQYF	TGTGCCAGCAGACCTTCAGGGGATGGCGAGACCCAGTACTTC
TRBV12-3/TRBV12-4	TRBD2	TRBJ2-1	-	CASSWGGVQEQFF	TGTGCAAGCAGTTGGGGGGGGGTGCAGGAGCAGTTCTTC
TRBV6-5	-	TRBJ2-1	-	CASRPGLGNEQFF	TGTGCCAGCAGGCCGGGCCTGGGGAATGAGCAGTTCTTC
TRBV6-6	-	TRBJ2-1	-	CASSYSIGRTYEQFF	TGTGCCAGCAGTTACTCGATAGGGCGGACCTACGAGCAGTTCTTC
TRBV6-1	-	TRBJ2-5	-	CASSYPGQTQETQYF	TGTGCCAGCAGTTATCCGGGACAAACTCAAGAGACCCAGTACTTC
TRBV24-1	TRBD1	TRBJ1-2	-	CATSRSGQGNNYGYTF	TGTGCCACCAGTAGGTCGGGACAGGGGAATAACTATGGCTACACCTTC
TRBV10-2	-	TRBJ1-5	few	CASTAGDYQPQHF	TGCGCCAGCACCGCAGGTGACTATCAGCCCCAGCATTTT
TRBV6-4	-	TRBJ2-1	few	CASSPSPGLKQFF	TGTGCCAGCAGTCCCTCCCCTGGTCTTAAGCAGTTCTTC
TRBV12-3/TRBV12-4	-	TRBJ2-1	-	CASSLGGTYNEQFF	TGTGCCAGCAGTTTAGGGGGGACCTACAATGAGCAGTTCTTC
TRBV12-3/TRBV12-4	-	TRBJ2-1	medium-sized	CASRRRRGGDDEQFF	TGTGCCAGCAGACGTAGGCGAGGGGGTGACGATGAGCAGTTCTTC
TRBV6-1	TRBD2	TRBJ2-7	medium-sized	CASRAGLVLYNEQYF	TGTGCCAGCCGGGCGGGACTAGTCCTCTACAATGAGCAGTACTTC
TRBV11-3	-	TRBJ2-7	-	CASSLDPEPRAFYEQYF	TGTGCCAGCAGCTTAGATCCTGAACCGAGGGCGTTCTACGAGCAGTACTTC
TRBV7-2	-	TRBJ2-1	-	CASSLGAEETQFF	TGTGCCAGCAGCTTAGGGGCCGAGGAGACCCAGTTCTTC
TRBV12-3/TRBV12-4	-	TRBJ2-4	-	CASSSGSFSIQYF	TGTGCCAGCAGTTCTGGGTCCTTTAGCATTCAGTACTTC
TRBV7-3	-	TRBJ1-2	many	CASPSGWAGWYGYTF	TGTGCCAGCCCCTCGGGATGGGCAGGGTGGTATGGCTACACCTTC
TRBV12-3/TRBV12-4	-	TRBJ2-7	many	CASSFLVNNEQYF	TGTGCCAGCAGTTTTCTAGTCAATAACGAGCAGTACTTC
TRBV9	-	TRBJ2-5	-	CASSAMRGEGETQYF	TGTGCCAGCAGCGCGATGAGGGGGGAGGGAGAGACCCAGTACTTC
TRBV11-2	-	TRBJ2-1	many	CASSLMPDAYEQFF	TGTGCCAGCAGCTTAATGCCGGACGCCTACGAGCAGTTCTTC
TRBV7-6	TRBD1	TRBJ2-1	-	CASSTPGTGKERFF	TGTGCCAGCAGCACACCCGGGACAGGGAAAGAGCGGTTCTTC